This T cell receptor (beta chain) emerged from a study of blood T cell repertoires in COVID-19. Living in about 25 US areas, the participants were between roughly 18 and 89 years of age. Germline CDR1 SGHRS, CDR2 YFSETQ. V lost 4 bases and J lost 7, with 14 bases in between. The CDR3 covers 14 residues. The authors' processing: Reference gene primer amplification yielded estimated nucleated cell counts. Clones were read by immunoSEQ multiplex PCR, and TCRdb kept only the in-frame ones, dropping some. D and trimming were read from the DNA, whereas the V and J calls and clone size are those reported in that table. The repertoire has a few hundred thousand clones, roughly 87% of them found once; the top ten carry approximately 5.4%.

Sequenced sample: PBMCs or T cells enriched from blood (not recorded which). The V call is TRBV5-1, the J call TRBJ2-2, with D possibly TRBD1 on 5 matching bases. The sequence was obtained from a woman aged 25 to 39 who had recovered from COVID-19. Here the CDR3 reads CASSPARAGGELFF. The CDR3 DNA reads TGCGCCAGCAGCCCCGCCAGGGCTGGCGGGGAGCTGTTTTTT.